The clone carrying this TCR beta chain was seen many times. The junction differs from germline at one of its ends, possibly a read error. The data originate from a study of metastatic and nonmetastatic thyroid tumors. Study-level information: Peripheral blood and tumor or nodule samples from malignant and benign thyroid patients were compared.

CDR1 and CDR2 from the germline V gene are KGHSH and LQKENI. CDR3 length: 15 residues. TCRdb reassembled clones from the PCR reads with MiXCR. Of about 39,000 clones in the sample, 15% to 20% were seen once. Every patient underwent thyroid surgery untreated. This TCR was sampled from a female donor with papillary thyroid cancer or a benign thyroid nodule (not recorded which). Some clones in this sample may be carry-over from other donors' samples. The material sequenced was blood. The V gene is TRBV18, the J gene TRBJ2-3; D might be TRBD1 or TRBD2, each matching 6 bases. In nucleotides, the CDR3 is TGTGCCGGCTCTCTCTCAAGGGGGGGCACAGATACGCAGTATTTT. Protein product: CAGSLSRGGTDTQYF. Together with reference TRBV18 and TRBJ2-3, the CDR3 gives the full variable domain: NAGVMQNPRHLVRRRGQEARLRCSPMKGHSHVYWYRQLPEEGLKFMVYLQKENIIDESGMPKERFSAEFPKEGPSILRIQQVVRGDSAAYFCAGSLSRGGTDTQYFGPGTRLTVL.